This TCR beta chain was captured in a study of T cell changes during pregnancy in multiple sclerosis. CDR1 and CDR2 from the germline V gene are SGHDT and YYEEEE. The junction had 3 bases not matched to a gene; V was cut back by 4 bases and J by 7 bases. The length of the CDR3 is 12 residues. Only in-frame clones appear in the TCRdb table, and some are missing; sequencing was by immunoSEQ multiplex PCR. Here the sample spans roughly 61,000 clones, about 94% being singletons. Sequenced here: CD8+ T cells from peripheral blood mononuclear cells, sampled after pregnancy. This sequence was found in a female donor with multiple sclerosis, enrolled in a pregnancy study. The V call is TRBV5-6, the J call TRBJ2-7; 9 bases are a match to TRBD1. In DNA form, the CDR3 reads TGTGCCAGCAGCGTGGGACAGGGAGAGCAGTACTTC. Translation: CASSVGQGEQYF.